The present T cell receptor beta chain was sequenced within a study of T cell changes during pregnancy in multiple sclerosis. After removal of 4 bases from V and 9 bases from J, the junction contained 12 bases not matched to a gene. The CDR3 totals 15 residues. CDR1 and CDR2 (germline): SGHAT, FQNNGV. TCRdb keeps only in-frame clones here, not all; method: immunoSEQ multiplex PCR. The sample carries more than 35,000 clones, 90% recorded once. The V and J genes are TRBV11-2 and TRBJ2-4; TRBD2 agrees at 7 bases. The TCR sequence derives from a female donor in good health, enrolled as a control in a pregnancy study. This material consisted of CD4+ T cells from peripheral blood mononuclear cells, taken in the first trimester of pregnancy. The CDR3 nucleotides read TGTGCCAGCAGCTCACTACTCGGGGGGTCGGTCATTCAGTACTTC. This encodes CASSSLLGGSVIQYF.